Given below is one T cell receptor beta chain in context. Its antigen is currently unknown. The data stem from a study of blood T cells in healthy people across ages. On the study more broadly: About one barcoded beta molecule per two T cells came from capture by template switching.

The sample providers were healthy Caucasian people from Russia, aged roughly 6 to 90. Each individual donor underwent a draw of 8 to 10 milliliters of peripheral blood. Primers used in a second PCR of about 7 to 12 cycles were a sample-barcoded 5' primer and a J-beta primer mix. TCRdb recomputed calls from the 5' RACE reads with MiXCR, one row per CDR3 protein. This sample has 1.5 million to 2 million distinct CDR3 sequences, with roughly 52% found just once. Germline V gene lookup returns CDR1 MNHEY and CDR2 SVGEGT. V dropped 7 bases and J dropped 4 bases, with 23 bases sitting between them. This CDR3 contains 17 residues. Broader study findings: A greater number of naive CD4+ cells and higher diversity distinguished long-lived donors from aged donors.

Sequencing was done on a sample of blood. The rearrangement links TRBV6-2 or TRBV6-3 to TRBJ1-5, with a possible D match to TRBD1 (5 bases). The TCR comes from a middle-aged woman in good health. As DNA, the CDR3 is TGTGCCAGCAACGATGGATTGGGACGGAGAAGGAATCAGCCCCAGCATTTT. Translated, it gives CASNDGLGRRRNQPQHF.